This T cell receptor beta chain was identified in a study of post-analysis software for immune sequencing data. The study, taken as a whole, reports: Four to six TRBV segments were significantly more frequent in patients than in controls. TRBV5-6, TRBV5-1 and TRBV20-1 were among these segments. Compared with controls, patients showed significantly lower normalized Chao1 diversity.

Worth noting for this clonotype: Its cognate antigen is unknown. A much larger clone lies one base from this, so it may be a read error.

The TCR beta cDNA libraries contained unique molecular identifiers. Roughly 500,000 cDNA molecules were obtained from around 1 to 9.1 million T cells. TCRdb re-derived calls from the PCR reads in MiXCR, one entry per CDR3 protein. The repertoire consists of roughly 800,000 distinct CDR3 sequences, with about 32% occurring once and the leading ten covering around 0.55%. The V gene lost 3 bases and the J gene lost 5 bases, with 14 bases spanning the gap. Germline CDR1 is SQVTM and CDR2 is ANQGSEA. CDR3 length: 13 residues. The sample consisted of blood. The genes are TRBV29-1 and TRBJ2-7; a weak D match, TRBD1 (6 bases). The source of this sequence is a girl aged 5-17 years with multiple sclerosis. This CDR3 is CSVEYQGTDEQYF. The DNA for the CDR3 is TGCAGCGTTGAGTATCAGGGGACGGACGAGCAGTACTTC.